A selection of T cell receptor beta chains follows, all from one sample in a study of blood T cell repertoires in COVID-19. The data were produced by immunoSEQ multiplex PCR, yet TCRdb's version contains in-frame clones alone and is incomplete. Among over 200,000 clones listed, about 93% were seen once. Specimen: peripheral blood. Receptor source: a man aged 55 to 70 with COVID-19, enrolled during active disease. Both conserved end residues are part of each CDR3. D genes are given only for firm matches. Only part of the rows carry a size: once, few, many, or a class if the clone is expanded.

v_gene: TRBV2
j_gene: TRBJ1-1
abundance: .
d_gene: TRBD1
CDR3aa: CASSETGGATTEAFF
CDR3nt: TGTGCCAGCAGTGAGACAGGGGGCGCGACCACTGAAGCTTTCTTT

v_gene: TRBV6-5
j_gene: TRBJ2-7
abundance: .
d_gene: .
CDR3aa: CASIYTPYEQYF
CDR3nt: TGTGCCAGCATTTACACACCGTACGAGCAGTACTTC

v_gene: TRBV14
j_gene: TRBJ1-2
abundance: .
d_gene: .
CDR3aa: CASSQERALAGYTF
CDR3nt: TGTGCCAGCAGCCAAGAGAGGGCATTGGCTGGCTACACCTTC

v_gene: TRBV10-1
j_gene: TRBJ2-1
abundance: .
d_gene: TRBD2
CDR3aa: CASSASGGRSRYNEQFF
CDR3nt: TGCGCCAGCAGTGCAAGCGGGGGGCGCTCGAGGTACAATGAGCAGTTCTTC

v_gene: TRBV7-2
j_gene: TRBJ2-7
abundance: once
d_gene: TRBD2
CDR3aa: CASSLLSPSGNSYEQYF
CDR3nt: TGTGCCAGCAGCTTGCTCAGTCCTAGCGGGAATTCCTACGAGCAGTACTTC

v_gene: TRBV3-1/TRBV3-2
j_gene: TRBJ2-7
abundance: .
d_gene: .
CDR3aa: CASSQDQFRLYEQYF
CDR3nt: TGTGCCAGCAGCCAAGATCAGTTCCGTCTCTACGAGCAGTACTTC

v_gene: TRBV11-2
j_gene: TRBJ2-1
abundance: .
d_gene: .
CDR3aa: CASSPITRWPYNEQFF
CDR3nt: TGTGCCAGCAGCCCCATCACTAGGTGGCCCTACAATGAGCAGTTCTTC

v_gene: TRBV18
j_gene: TRBJ2-3
abundance: .
d_gene: TRBD1
CDR3aa: CASSPRIEQGALRDTQYF
CDR3nt: TGTGCCAGCTCACCACGGATTGAACAGGGGGCTTTAAGAGATACGCAGTATTTT

v_gene: TRBV5-5
j_gene: TRBJ2-7
abundance: .
d_gene: .
CDR3aa: CASSPDPGTYEQYF
CDR3nt: TGTGCCAGCAGCCCCGATCCGGGAACCTACGAGCAGTACTTC

v_gene: TRBV7-2
j_gene: TRBJ2-7
abundance: .
d_gene: .
CDR3aa: CASSLGFGRPGYEQYF
CDR3nt: TGTGCCAGCAGCTTAGGTTTCGGACGACCGGGGTACGAGCAGTACTTC

v_gene: TRBV10-3
j_gene: TRBJ2-6
abundance: .
d_gene: TRBD1
CDR3aa: CAISPGQGVSGANVLTF
CDR3nt: TGTGCCATCAGTCCGGGACAGGGGGTCTCTGGGGCCAACGTCCTGACTTTC

v_gene: TRBV18
j_gene: TRBJ2-7
abundance: .
d_gene: .
CDR3aa: CASSPGTNYEQYF
CDR3nt: TGTGCCAGCTCACCCGGGACAAATTACGAGCAGTACTTC

v_gene: TRBV3-1/TRBV3-2
j_gene: TRBJ2-5
abundance: .
d_gene: TRBD1
CDR3aa: CASSQTGGLRETQYF
CDR3nt: TGTGCCAGCAGCCAGACAGGGGGTTTACGAGAGACCCAGTACTTC

v_gene: TRBV5-6
j_gene: TRBJ2-2
abundance: .
d_gene: TRBD2
CDR3aa: CASSLLATSGRYTGELFF
CDR3nt: TGTGCCAGCAGCCTACTTGCCACTAGCGGTAGATACACCGGGGAGCTGTTTTTT

v_gene: TRBV27
j_gene: TRBJ1-2
abundance: .
d_gene: .
CDR3aa: CASSLSMAASNYGYTF
CDR3nt: TGTGCCAGCAGTTTATCGATGGCGGCTTCTAACTATGGCTACACCTTC

v_gene: TRBV28
j_gene: TRBJ1-4
abundance: .
d_gene: .
CDR3aa: CASRSPGIQGEKLFF
CDR3nt: TGTGCCAGCAGGTCTCCCGGAATCCAGGGGGAAAAACTGTTTTTT

v_gene: TRBV30
j_gene: TRBJ2-1
abundance: .
d_gene: .
CDR3aa: CAWSATGRYNEQFF
CDR3nt: TGTGCCTGGAGCGCTACGGGAAGATACAATGAGCAGTTCTTC